A single sample is the source of the 10 T cell receptor beta chains below, sequenced in a study of cytomegalovirus exposure and HLA in healthy donors. 13 Jbeta primers and 60 Vbeta primers were used for the PCR. Clones were read by immunoSEQ multiplex PCR, and TCRdb kept only the in-frame ones, dropping some. This sample has some 180,000 clones, with about 77% found just once. The sample comprised PBMCs. The source of these receptors is a woman in her 30s in good health and CMV-seronegative.

The V call is TRBV11-3, the J call TRBJ2-7, with 9 bases aligning to TRBD1. There are 15 residues in the CDR3. Germline V gene sequence: CDR1 SGHNT, CDR2 YENEEA. J was trimmed by 7 bases and V by 3 bases; bases with no gene match: 10. CDR3 sequence reads: CASSFGGQGLGEQYF. DNA for the CDR3: TGTGCCAGCAGCTTCGGTGGACAGGGGCTGGGTGAGCAGTACTTC.

The V and J genes are TRBV2 and TRBJ1-1, with 8 bases that match TRBD1. CDR1 is SNHLY, CDR2 FYNNEI, per germline. The CDR3 extends over 14 amino acids. J lost 0 bases, V lost 6 bases, and 3 bases had no gene match. CDR3 protein: CASSRDRMNTEAFF. The CDR3, as DNA: TGTGCCAGCAGCCGGGACAGGATGAACACTGAAGCTTTCTTT.

This chain uses TRBV5-1 with TRBJ2-7; the D gene is possibly TRBD1 (6 bases). The CDR3 runs to 14 residues. V was cut by 4 bases and J by 0 bases, with 11 bases left in between. Germline values: CDR1 SGHRS, CDR2 YFSETQ. The CDR3 spells CASSGQRSSYEQYF. The CDR3, as DNA: TGCGCCAGCAGCGGACAGCGTAGCTCCTACGAGCAGTACTTC.

V is TRBV7-8 and J is TRBJ1-6; 7 nucleotides agree with TRBD1. This CDR3 comprises 14 residues. Germline V gene data show CDR1 as SGHVS and CDR2 as FQNEAQ. V was clipped by 5 bases and J by 10 bases; unmatched bases: 8. In DNA, the CDR3 is TGTGCCAGCAGCGTAGACAGGGTGGGCTCACCCCTCCACTTT. Amino acids: CASSVDRVGSPLHF. The full variable domain, completed using reference TRBV7-8 and TRBJ1-6, is GAGVSQSPRYKVAKRGQDVALRCDPISGHVSLFWYQQALGQGPEFLTYFQNEAQLDKSGLPSDRFFAERPEGSVSTLKIQRTQQEDSAVYLCASSVDRVGSPLHFGNGTRLTVT.

The chain carries TRBV5-1 and TRBJ2-7; D might be TRBD2 (5 bases). Germline V gene data show CDR1 as SGHRS and CDR2 as YFSETQ. V lost 2 bases, J lost 6 bases, and 15 bases lay in between. The CDR3 loop spans 14 amino acids. DNA of the CDR3: TGCGCCAGCAGCTTTGAAGGGAGACTCGGCGAGCAGTACTTC. Translated: CASSFEGRLGEQYF. The entire variable domain, with the rest obtained from reference TRBV5-1 and TRBJ2-7, is as follows: KAGVTQTPRYLIKTRGQQVTLSCSPISGHRSVSWYQQTPGQGLQFLFEYFSETQRNKGNFPGRFSGRQFSNSRSEMNVSTLELGDSALYLCASSFEGRLGEQYFGPGTRLTVT.

The chain is built from TRBV7-3 and TRBJ2-3; a weak D match, TRBD2 (7 bases). The CDR3 spans 17 residues. Trimming stripped 2 bases from V and 5 bases from J, with 20 bases between. Germline loops: CDR1 SGHTA, CDR2 FQGTGA. CDR3 sequence: CASSLLGGGPSGDTQYF. In nucleotides, the CDR3 is TGTGCCAGCAGCTTACTAGGCGGGGGCCCCTCGGGAGATACGCAGTATTTT.

Details on this clone: Other DNA sequences within the sample encode an identical CDR3. This rearrangement joins TRBV5-1 to TRBJ2-5, with D perhaps matching TRBD1 (5 bases). Trimming shortened V by 2 bases and J by 5 bases, and 10 bases separated the two germline ends. CDR1 and CDR2 (germline): SGHRS, YFSETQ. This CDR3 region has 13 residues. For the CDR3, the DNA is TGCGCCAGCAGCTTAGCAGGGTTGGAGACCCAGTACTTC. Translated: CASSLAGLETQYF.

The rearrangement links TRBV19 to TRBJ2-5; TRBD2 matches 8 bases. J lost 5 bases, V lost 5 bases, and 4 bases had no gene match. Germline V gene lookup returns CDR1 LNHDA and CDR2 SQIVND (reference sequence). This CDR3 has 13 residues. In DNA form, the CDR3 reads TGTGCCAGTAGTCCTAGACTAGCGGAGACCCAGTACTTC. Translation: CASSPRLAETQYF.

This sequence joins TRBV2 and TRBJ2-7; TRBD1 agrees at 7 bases. Germline CDR1 reads SNHLY; CDR2 reads FYNNEI. The CDR3 spans 14 residues. Trimming at V came to 2 bases and at J to 4 bases, leaving 5 bases not matched to a gene. The CDR3 DNA is TGTGCCAGCAGTGAATTAGGACAGGCTTACGAGCAGTACTTC. Encoded protein: CASSELGQAYEQYF.

The V call is TRBV7-3, the J call TRBJ2-2; D ambiguous. V was clipped by 2 bases and J by 0 bases, with 4 bases between them. Germline V gene sequence: CDR1 SGHTA, CDR2 FQGTGA. The CDR3 runs to 14 residues. The CDR3 loop is CASSLRPNTGELFF. CDR3 DNA sequence: TGTGCCAGCAGCTTACGTCCGAACACCGGGGAGCTGTTTTTT.